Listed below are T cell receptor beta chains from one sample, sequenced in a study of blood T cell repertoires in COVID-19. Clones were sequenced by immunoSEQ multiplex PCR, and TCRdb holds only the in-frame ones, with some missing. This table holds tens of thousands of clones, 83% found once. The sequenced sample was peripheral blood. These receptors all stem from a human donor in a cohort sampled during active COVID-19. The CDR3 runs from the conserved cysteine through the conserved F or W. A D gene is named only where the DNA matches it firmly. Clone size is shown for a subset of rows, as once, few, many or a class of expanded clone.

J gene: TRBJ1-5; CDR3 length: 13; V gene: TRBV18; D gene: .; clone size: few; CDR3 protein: CASSREGNQPQHF; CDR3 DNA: TGTGCCAGCTCACGGGAGGGCAATCAGCCCCAGCATTTT
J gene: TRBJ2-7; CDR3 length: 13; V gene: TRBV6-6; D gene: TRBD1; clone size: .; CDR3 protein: CAGSRQGAREQYF; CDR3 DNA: TGTGCCGGATCCCGACAGGGGGCGCGGGAGCAGTACTTC
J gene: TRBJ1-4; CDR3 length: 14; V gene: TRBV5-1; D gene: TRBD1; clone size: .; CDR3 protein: CASSPDRGGEKLFF; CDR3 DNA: TGCGCCAGCAGCCCCGACAGGGGAGGTGAAAAACTGTTTTTT
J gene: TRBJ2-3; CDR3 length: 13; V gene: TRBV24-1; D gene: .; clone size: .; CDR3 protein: CATGDRGTDTQYF; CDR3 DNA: TGTGCCACGGGTGACCGGGGGACAGATACGCAGTATTTT
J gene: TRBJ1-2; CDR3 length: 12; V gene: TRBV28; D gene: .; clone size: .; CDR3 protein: CASSLRVGGYTF; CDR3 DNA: TGTGCCAGCAGCTTGAGGGTCGGGGGCTACACCTTC
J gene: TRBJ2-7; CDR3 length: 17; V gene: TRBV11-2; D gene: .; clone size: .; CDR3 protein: CASSPSPGLATSYEQYF; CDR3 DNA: TGTGCCAGCAGCCCCTCCCCTGGTCTAGCGACATCCTACGAGCAGTACTTC
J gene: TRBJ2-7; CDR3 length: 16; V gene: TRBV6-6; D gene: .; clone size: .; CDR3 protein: CASSRTGTRGGYEQYF; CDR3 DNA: TGTGCCAGCAGTAGAACCGGGACGAGGGGGGGATACGAGCAGTACTTC
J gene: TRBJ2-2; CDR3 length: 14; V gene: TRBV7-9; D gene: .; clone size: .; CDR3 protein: CASSLADGTGELFF; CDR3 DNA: TGTGCCAGCAGCCTGGCAGACGGGACCGGGGAGCTGTTTTTT
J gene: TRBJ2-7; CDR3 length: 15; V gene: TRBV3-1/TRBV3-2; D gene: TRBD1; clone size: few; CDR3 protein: CASSWQPGQDFEQYF; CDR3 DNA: TGTGCCAGCAGCTGGCAACCGGGACAGGACTTCGAGCAGTACTTC
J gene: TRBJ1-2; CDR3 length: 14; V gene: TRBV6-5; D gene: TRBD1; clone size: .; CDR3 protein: CASIRPGQGYGYTF; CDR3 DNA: TGTGCCAGCATAAGACCTGGACAGGGGTATGGCTACACCTTC
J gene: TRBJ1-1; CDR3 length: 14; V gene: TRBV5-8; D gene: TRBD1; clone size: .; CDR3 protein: CASSFKIRDRKAFF; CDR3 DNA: TGTGCCAGCAGCTTTAAAATCCGGGACAGGAAAGCTTTCTTT
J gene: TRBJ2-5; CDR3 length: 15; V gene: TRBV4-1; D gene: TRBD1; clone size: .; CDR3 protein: CASSQEGQGQETQYF; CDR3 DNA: TGCGCCAGCAGCCAAGAAGGACAGGGCCAAGAGACCCAGTACTTC
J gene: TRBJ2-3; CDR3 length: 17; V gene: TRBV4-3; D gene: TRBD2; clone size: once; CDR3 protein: CASSQDPASGVSDTQYF; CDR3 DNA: TGCGCCAGCAGCCAAGATCCCGCTAGCGGGGTGTCAGATACGCAGTATTTT
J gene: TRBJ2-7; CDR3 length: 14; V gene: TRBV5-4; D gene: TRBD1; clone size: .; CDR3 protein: CASRQTGGSHEQYF; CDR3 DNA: TGTGCCAGCAGGCAGACAGGGGGCTCCCACGAGCAGTACTTC
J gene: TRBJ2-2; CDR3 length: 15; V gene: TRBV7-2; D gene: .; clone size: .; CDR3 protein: CASRGQGGNTGELFF; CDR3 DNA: TGTGCCAGCAGAGGTCAGGGCGGGAACACCGGGGAGCTGTTTTTT
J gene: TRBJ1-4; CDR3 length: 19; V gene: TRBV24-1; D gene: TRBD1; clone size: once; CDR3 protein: CATSDLPGTGPPTNEKLFF; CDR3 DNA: TGTGCCACCAGTGATTTGCCCGGGACAGGGCCACCAACTAATGAAAAACTGTTTTTT
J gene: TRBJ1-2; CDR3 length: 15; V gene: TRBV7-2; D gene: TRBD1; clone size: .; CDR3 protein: CASSLERQGLSGYTF; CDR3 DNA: TGTGCCAGCAGCTTAGAGAGACAGGGATTAAGTGGCTACACCTTC
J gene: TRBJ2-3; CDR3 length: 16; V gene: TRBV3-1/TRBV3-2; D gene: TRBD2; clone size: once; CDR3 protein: CASSQDLAGARYTQYF; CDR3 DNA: TGTGCCAGCAGCCAAGATCTAGCGGGGGCCCGTTATACGCAGTATTTT
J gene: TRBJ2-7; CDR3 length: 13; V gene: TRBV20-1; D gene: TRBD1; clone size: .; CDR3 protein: CSASLLTGIEQYF; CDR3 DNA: TGCAGTGCTAGTCTCCTGACAGGGATCGAGCAGTACTTC
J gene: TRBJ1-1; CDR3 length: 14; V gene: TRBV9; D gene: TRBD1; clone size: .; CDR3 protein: CASSVHRGGTEAFF; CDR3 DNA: TGTGCCAGCAGCGTCCACAGGGGAGGCACTGAAGCTTTCTTT
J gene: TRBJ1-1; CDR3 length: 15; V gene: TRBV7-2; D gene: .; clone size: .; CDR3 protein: CASSIRVGESNKAFF; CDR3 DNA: TGTGCCAGCAGCATCAGGGTCGGAGAGTCGAATAAAGCTTTCTTT
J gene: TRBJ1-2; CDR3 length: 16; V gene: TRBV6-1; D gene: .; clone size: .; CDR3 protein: CASSEASNTINYGYTF; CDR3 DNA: TGTGCCAGCAGTGAAGCCTCGAACACCATCAACTATGGCTACACCTTC
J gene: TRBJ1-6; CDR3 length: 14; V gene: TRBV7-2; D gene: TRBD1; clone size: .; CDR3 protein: CASSLQGADSPLHF; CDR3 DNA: TGTGCCAGCAGCTTACAGGGGGCTGATTCACCCCTCCACTTT
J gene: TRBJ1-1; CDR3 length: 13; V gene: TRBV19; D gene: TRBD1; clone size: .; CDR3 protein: CASTKDRGLEAFF; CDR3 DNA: TGTGCCAGTACAAAGGACAGGGGACTTGAAGCTTTCTTT
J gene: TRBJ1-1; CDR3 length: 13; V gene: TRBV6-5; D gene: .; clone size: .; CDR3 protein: CASSYSVVREAFF; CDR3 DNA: TGTGCCAGCAGTTACTCGGTGGTTAGAGAGGCTTTCTTT
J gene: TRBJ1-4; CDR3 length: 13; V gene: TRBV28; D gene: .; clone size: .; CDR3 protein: CASSSGINEKLFF; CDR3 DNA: TGTGCCAGCAGTTCCGGGATTAATGAAAAACTGTTTTTT
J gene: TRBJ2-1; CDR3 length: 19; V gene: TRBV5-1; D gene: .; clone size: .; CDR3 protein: CASSSQGSRFSENYNEQFF; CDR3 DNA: TGCGCCAGCAGCTCACAGGGTAGCCGATTCTCCGAAAACTACAATGAGCAGTTCTTC
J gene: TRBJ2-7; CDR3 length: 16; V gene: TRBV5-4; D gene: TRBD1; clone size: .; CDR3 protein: CASSRGVGQGAYEQYF; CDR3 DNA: TGTGCCAGCAGCAGAGGGGTGGGTCAGGGGGCCTACGAGCAGTACTTC
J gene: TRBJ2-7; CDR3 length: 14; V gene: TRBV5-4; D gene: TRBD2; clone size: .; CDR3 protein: CASSNSGGAFEQYF; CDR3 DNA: TGTGCCAGCAGCAATAGCGGGGGGGCATTCGAGCAGTACTTC
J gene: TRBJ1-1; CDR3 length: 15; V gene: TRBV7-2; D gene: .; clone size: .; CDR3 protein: CASSPRGAVNTEAFF; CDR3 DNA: TGTGCCAGCAGCCCCCGGGGGGCAGTGAACACTGAAGCTTTCTTT
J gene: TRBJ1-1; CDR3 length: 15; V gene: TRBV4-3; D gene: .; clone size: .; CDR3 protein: CASSQDRWGGTEAFF; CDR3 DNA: TGCGCCAGCAGCCAAGATCGCTGGGGGGGCACTGAAGCTTTCTTT
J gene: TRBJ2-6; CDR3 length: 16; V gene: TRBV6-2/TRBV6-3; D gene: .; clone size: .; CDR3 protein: CASSYPKSSGANVLTF; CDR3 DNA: TGTGCCAGCAGTTACCCAAAGAGCTCTGGGGCCAACGTCCTGACTTTC
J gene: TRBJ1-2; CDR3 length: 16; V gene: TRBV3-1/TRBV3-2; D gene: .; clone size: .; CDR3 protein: CASSPVGGIFVDGYTF; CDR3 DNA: TGTGCCAGCAGCCCTGTAGGGGGAATCTTTGTGGATGGCTACACCTTC